Listed below are T cell receptor beta chains from one sample, sequenced in a study of shared clonotypes between healthy human individuals. Assay used: immunoSEQ multiplex PCR; TCRdb lists only in-frame clones, some missing. The data show about 1,900,000 clones, over 85% seen once. The specimen was naive CD8+ T cells sorted from blood. Every receptor here comes from a man younger than 35 in good health. CDR3s include the opening cysteine and the closing phenylalanine or tryptophan. D genes are given only for firm matches. Where a row states a size, it is once, few, many or the class of an expanded clone; other rows omit it.

TRBV5-6	once	TRBJ2-7	NA	CASSLVGLGQYF	TGTGCCAGCAGCTTGGTAGGCTTAGGGCAGTACTTC
TRBV5-1	NA	TRBJ2-5	NA	CASSLVPEQETQYF	TGCGCCAGCAGCTTGGTACCAGAACAAGAGACCCAGTACTTC
TRBV29-1	NA	TRBJ2-7	NA	CSVSHGVYEQYF	TGCAGCGTATCCCACGGCGTGTACGAGCAGTACTTC
TRBV7-8	NA	TRBJ1-1	NA	CASSLDFGQTEAFF	TGTGCCAGCAGCTTAGATTTCGGACAGACTGAGGCTTTCTTT
TRBV5-1	NA	TRBJ1-1	TRBD1	CASSFRQGLNTEAFF	TGCGCCAGCAGCTTCCGACAGGGTCTTAACACTGAAGCTTTCTTT
TRBV6-1	NA	TRBJ1-6	TRBD1	CASSVYRGLGNSPLHF	TGTGCCAGCAGTGTATACAGGGGTCTTGGTAATTCACCCCTCCACTTT
TRBV5-4	NA	TRBJ2-3	NA	CASGDTDTQYF	TGTGCCAGCGGGGACACAGATACGCAGTATTTT
TRBV5-1	NA	TRBJ2-1	NA	CASSLARGYNEQFF	TGCGCCAGCAGCTTGGCCCGGGGGTACAATGAGCAGTTCTTC
TRBV11-2	once	TRBJ1-6	NA	CASSSTGSSYNSPLHF	TGTGCCAGCAGCTCCACAGGGAGCTCCTATAATTCACCCCTCCACTTT
TRBV28	NA	TRBJ1-6	TRBD1	CASSLTGGGSPLHF	TGTGCCAGCAGTTTAACAGGGGGCGGTTCACCCCTCCACTTT
TRBV27	NA	TRBJ2-3	NA	CASSTGTQGPTDTQYF	TGTGCCAGCAGTACCGGGACTCAAGGACCCACAGATACGCAGTATTTT
TRBV5-4	NA	TRBJ2-1	TRBD2	CASSLGASGLDEQFF	TGTGCCAGCAGCTTGGGGGCTAGCGGTTTGGATGAGCAGTTCTTC
TRBV19	once	TRBJ2-7	NA	CASSGNSGYEQYF	TGTGCCAGTAGTGGGAACAGTGGGTACGAGCAGTACTTC
TRBV30	NA	TRBJ2-7	NA	CAWSVMDLISYEQYF	TGTGCCTGGAGTGTTATGGATCTAATCTCCTACGAGCAGTACTTC
TRBV18	NA	TRBJ2-2	TRBD1	CASSPRGQGNTGELFF	TGTGCCAGCTCACCTCGGGGACAGGGGAACACCGGGGAGCTGTTTTTT
TRBV6-5	NA	TRBJ2-3	NA	CASSYRLAKGTDTQYF	TGTGCCAGCAGTTACAGGCTAGCAAAGGGGACAGATACGCAGTATTTT
TRBV7-9	NA	TRBJ2-5	NA	CASSSTLETQYF	TGTGCCAGCAGCTCGACGTTAGAGACCCAGTACTTC
TRBV27	NA	TRBJ2-7	NA	CASSFRGNSYEQYF	TGTGCCAGCAGTTTTCGCGGGAACTCCTACGAGCAGTACTTC
TRBV19	NA	TRBJ2-7	TRBD1	CASSIGTGDEQYF	TGTGCCAGTAGTATCGGGACAGGGGACGAGCAGTACTTC
TRBV11-2	NA	TRBJ2-7	NA	CASSLGAQFSSYEQYF	TGTGCCAGCAGCTTAGGAGCTCAATTCAGCTCCTACGAGCAGTACTTC
TRBV19	NA	TRBJ1-1	NA	CASSIRPSTEAFF	TGTGCCAGTAGTATAAGGCCCAGCACTGAAGCTTTCTTT
TRBV12-1	NA	TRBJ2-2	NA	CASSLRTSGGLYPNTGELFF	TGTGCCAGCAGCTTAAGGACTAGCGGGGGACTCTACCCGAACACCGGGGAGCTGTTTTTT
TRBV7-9	NA	TRBJ2-3	NA	CASSLIGSLDGDTQYF	TGTGCCAGCAGCTTAATAGGCAGTCTAGACGGGGATACGCAGTATTTT
TRBV7-9	few	TRBJ1-2	TRBD1	CASSPSDRGNYGYTF	TGTGCCAGCAGCCCCTCGGACAGGGGGAACTATGGCTACACCTTC
TRBV10-2	NA	TRBJ1-1	TRBD1	CASTKERQGGTEAFF	TGCGCCAGCACCAAGGAGCGACAGGGCGGAACTGAAGCTTTCTTT
TRBV25-1	NA	TRBJ1-1	NA	CASSEWEGVNTEAFF	TGTGCCAGCAGTGAATGGGAAGGCGTGAACACTGAAGCTTTCTTT
TRBV2	NA	TRBJ2-3	NA	CASSEVPTDTQYF	TGTGCCAGCAGTGAAGTCCCTACAGATACGCAGTATTTT
TRBV6-5	NA	TRBJ2-7	TRBD2	CASSRTSGNEQYF	TGTGCCAGCAGTCGGACTAGCGGTAACGAGCAGTACTTC
TRBV27	NA	TRBJ1-4	NA	CASSLTSTNEKLFF	TGTGCCAGCAGTCTCACGTCAACTAATGAAAAACTGTTTTTT
TRBV11-2	NA	TRBJ1-5	TRBD1	CASRQRDREVGSNQPQHF	TGTGCCAGCAGGCAAAGGGACAGGGAGGTGGGAAGCAATCAGCCCCAGCATTTT
TRBV29-1	once	TRBJ2-7	NA	CSVGWGRGGYEQYF	TGCAGCGTTGGGTGGGGCAGAGGGGGTTACGAGCAGTACTTC
TRBV2	once	TRBJ2-7	NA	CASSEGSGQLYEQYF	TGTGCCAGCAGTGAAGGTTCCGGACAGCTCTACGAGCAGTACTTC
TRBV5-1	once	TRBJ2-1	TRBD2	CASSLGLAGVNEQFF	TGCGCCAGCAGCTTGGGACTAGCGGGGGTCAATGAGCAGTTCTTC
TRBV19	NA	TRBJ2-1	TRBD2	CASSMGWASGNEQFF	TGTGCCAGTAGTATGGGTTGGGCTAGCGGGAATGAGCAGTTCTTC
TRBV28	NA	TRBJ1-4	TRBD1	CASNEITGTGAWEEKLFF	TGTGCCAGCAATGAGATTACCGGGACAGGGGCCTGGGAGGAAAAACTGTTTTTT
TRBV5-4	NA	TRBJ1-1	NA	CASSSMGWDTEAFF	TGTGCCAGCAGCTCCATGGGGTGGGACACTGAAGCTTTCTTT